The sequence of this T cell receptor beta chain was determined in a study of blood T cell repertoires in COVID-19. Study background: Acute and convalescent COVID-19 specimens originated in the United States, Italy and Spain.

Between the trimmed V and J ends, which lost 0 bases and 3 bases, there was a span of 8 bases. Germline V gene sequence: CDR1 MNHNS, CDR2 SASEGT. This CDR3 region has 14 residues. Original processing methods: Estimated nucleated cell counts came from reference gene primer amplification. Clones were sequenced by immunoSEQ multiplex PCR, and TCRdb holds only the in-frame ones, with some missing. The DNA was the basis for D and trimming; V, J and clone size are from that table. The data show 200,000 to 300,000 clones, 80% to 90% seen once. The table lists this clone with a count of one. The source is an older woman with acute or convalescent COVID-19. The V gene is TRBV6-1, the J gene TRBJ1-2; D gene ambiguous. Sequencing was done on a sample of peripheral blood. For the CDR3, the DNA is TGTGCCAGCAGTGAAGCGGAGCCCCACTATGGCTACACCTTC. Its protein product is CASSEAEPHYGYTF.